This entry features one TCR beta chain sequence. The antigen remains undetermined. Generated by immunoSEQ multiplex PCR, the TCRdb table keeps only in-frame clones and is missing some. The sample yields around 23,000 clones, over 80% seen once. Trimming took off 5 bases at V and 2 bases at J, with 16 bases between the two ends. The CDR3 contains 16 residues. CDR1 SGHNT and CDR2 YENEEA come from the germline V gene. The entry originates in a study of PD-1 blockade in mismatch repair-deficient tumors. Study-wide context: Patients had around 11 mismatch repair-deficient cancer types, all previously treated and progressing.

Every patient had mismatch repair deficiency by PCR or immunohistochemistry. Three pembrolizumab responders had their TCRs sequenced. Notes on the study in general: Rapid post-treatment expansion, then contraction, generally preceding radiologic response, marked tumor-resident clones.

The receptor was derived from an adult with mismatch repair-deficient cancer. V usage is TRBV11-3 and J usage is TRBJ2-1; D may be TRBD1 (5 bases). Sequencing was performed on peripheral blood, taken 12 weeks after starting pembrolizumab. DNA of the CDR3: TGTGCCAGCAGCCCCAGGGAAGGACCAACCTACAATGAGCAGTTCTTC. Translation: CASSPREGPTYNEQFF.